The rows below give T cell receptor beta chains drawn from one sample of a study of shared clonotypes between healthy human individuals. Libraries were prepared by immunoSEQ multiplex PCR; TCRdb keeps only in-frame clonotypes and omits some of them. The sample shows millions of clones, approximately 95% of them seen only once. The sequencing input was naive CD4+ T cells from PBMCs. These receptors were obtained from a man between 18 and 35 years old in good health. Some clones in this sample may be carry-over from other donors' samples. Both conserved end residues are trimmed from each CDR3. Each record gives: D gene, V gene, clone size, CDR3 protein. A D gene is named only where the DNA matches it firmly. Expanded clones get a size class; other rows say once, few or many, or leave the size out.

D gene: TRBD1; V gene: TRBV6-1; clone size: NA; CDR3 protein: ASTQQGAKNTEAF
D gene: TRBD1; V gene: TRBV27; clone size: NA; CDR3 protein: ASSGGQGRQPQH
D gene: NA; V gene: TRBV7-2; clone size: NA; CDR3 protein: ASSLELGGELF
D gene: NA; V gene: TRBV4-2; clone size: NA; CDR3 protein: ASSQGDPEEDYGYT
D gene: NA; V gene: TRBV5-1; clone size: NA; CDR3 protein: ASSLGTNSGNTIY
D gene: NA; V gene: TRBV18; clone size: NA; CDR3 protein: ASSPPWGPDTQY
D gene: TRBD1; V gene: TRBV29-1; clone size: NA; CDR3 protein: SVRPKGTVYGYT
D gene: NA; V gene: TRBV4-1; clone size: NA; CDR3 protein: ASSQGGGGLLYNEQF
D gene: NA; V gene: TRBV27; clone size: NA; CDR3 protein: ASSPNPNSIPYEQY
D gene: NA; V gene: TRBV28; clone size: NA; CDR3 protein: ASSGYEATFYNEQF
D gene: TRBD1; V gene: TRBV2; clone size: NA; CDR3 protein: ASSDLGGGQGAKLF
D gene: NA; V gene: TRBV2; clone size: once; CDR3 protein: ASSDGARLYGYT
D gene: TRBD2; V gene: TRBV7-9; clone size: NA; CDR3 protein: ASSSPYRLAASYEQY
D gene: TRBD2; V gene: TRBV10-1; clone size: NA; CDR3 protein: ASSRTSGINEQF
D gene: TRBD2; V gene: TRBV5-4; clone size: NA; CDR3 protein: ASSYPGTSGSDEQY
D gene: NA; V gene: TRBV5-1; clone size: NA; CDR3 protein: ASSLALKETQY
D gene: TRBD2; V gene: TRBV9; clone size: NA; CDR3 protein: ASTNSSLETSGRLGGRSQY
D gene: TRBD1; V gene: TRBV27; clone size: NA; CDR3 protein: ASSTRTGQTRGAYEQY
D gene: TRBD1; V gene: TRBV2; clone size: few; CDR3 protein: ASSLLGQVSYEQY
D gene: TRBD2; V gene: TRBV5-1; clone size: NA; CDR3 protein: ASSSQPGLAGRASYEQY
D gene: TRBD1; V gene: TRBV5-6; clone size: NA; CDR3 protein: ASSARGQGPRSGANVLT
D gene: TRBD2; V gene: TRBV2; clone size: NA; CDR3 protein: ASSERPSGRPRDIQY
D gene: TRBD1; V gene: TRBV5-6; clone size: NA; CDR3 protein: ASSRPWTGRQETQY
D gene: NA; V gene: TRBV5-5; clone size: NA; CDR3 protein: ASIRGWGEKLF
D gene: TRBD1; V gene: TRBV28; clone size: NA; CDR3 protein: ASKLTGTGTDTQY
D gene: NA; V gene: TRBV7-2; clone size: NA; CDR3 protein: ASSPAGQPFYT
D gene: TRBD1; V gene: TRBV9; clone size: NA; CDR3 protein: ASTGTAYNEQF
D gene: NA; V gene: TRBV5-6; clone size: NA; CDR3 protein: ASSIYRAIYGEQY
D gene: NA; V gene: TRBV10-1; clone size: NA; CDR3 protein: ASSGGPPVAQH
D gene: TRBD2; V gene: TRBV10-1; clone size: NA; CDR3 protein: ASSDRLADYNEQF
D gene: NA; V gene: TRBV20-1; clone size: NA; CDR3 protein: SAVRWDTQY
D gene: TRBD1; V gene: TRBV7-8; clone size: NA; CDR3 protein: ASSYRYGTGHLYGYT
D gene: TRBD1; V gene: TRBV23-1; clone size: NA; CDR3 protein: ASSPPRDRVNQPQH
D gene: NA; V gene: TRBV29-1; clone size: once; CDR3 protein: SVAGLNTEAF
D gene: NA; V gene: TRBV9; clone size: NA; CDR3 protein: ASSVVGGQAEAF
D gene: TRBD2; V gene: TRBV5-1; clone size: NA; CDR3 protein: ASSSGGLAGGGTDTQY
D gene: NA; V gene: TRBV30; clone size: NA; CDR3 protein: AWQVRGLSGNTIY
D gene: NA; V gene: TRBV29-1; clone size: NA; CDR3 protein: SAGRLPYFDTEAF
D gene: NA; V gene: TRBV19; clone size: NA; CDR3 protein: ASSIHGKGDNEQF
D gene: TRBD1; V gene: TRBV7-8; clone size: NA; CDR3 protein: ASSRTGANYEQY
D gene: NA; V gene: TRBV29-1; clone size: NA; CDR3 protein: SAWDASRSKGVYNEQF
D gene: TRBD2; V gene: TRBV30; clone size: NA; CDR3 protein: AWSPTSVVPREQF
D gene: TRBD2; V gene: TRBV2; clone size: NA; CDR3 protein: ASTTSGRYEQY
D gene: NA; V gene: TRBV28; clone size: NA; CDR3 protein: ASTEPGARDYEQY
D gene: TRBD2; V gene: TRBV7-9; clone size: NA; CDR3 protein: ASSPRTSSNEQF
D gene: NA; V gene: TRBV7-2; clone size: once; CDR3 protein: ASSFGGGGWDTQY
D gene: NA; V gene: TRBV7-2; clone size: once; CDR3 protein: ASSNTGVTEAF
D gene: NA; V gene: TRBV20-1; clone size: NA; CDR3 protein: SARLETQY
D gene: NA; V gene: TRBV28; clone size: NA; CDR3 protein: ASRFINTNEKLF
D gene: NA; V gene: TRBV6-1; clone size: NA; CDR3 protein: ASRPGHTTDTQY
D gene: NA; V gene: TRBV13; clone size: NA; CDR3 protein: ASSPISETQY
D gene: NA; V gene: TRBV5-1; clone size: few; CDR3 protein: ASSLNPAGEQF
D gene: NA; V gene: TRBV4-1; clone size: NA; CDR3 protein: ASSHQSYRVQGYT
D gene: NA; V gene: TRBV5-6; clone size: few; CDR3 protein: ASSRGRGYGYT
D gene: NA; V gene: TRBV28; clone size: NA; CDR3 protein: ASSLGGSGNTIY